Given below is one TCR beta chain in context. Its cognate antigen is unknown. This sample stems from a study of human T cells and chemical hapten exposure. At the level of the study: Per-sample TCR yield variability stemmed mainly from small pooled library volume differences. Study-wide results and caveats: DPC sensitization left the count of TCRs above 1 in 1000 unchanged.

Unfractionated whole blood was the source of the extracted total RNA. Library preparation tagged each individual cDNA molecule with a unique molecular identifier. Source study methods: Counting gave a median of about 89,000 TCRs per sample, with values ranging from roughly 20,000 to 750,000. TCRdb re-called the 5' RACE reads through MiXCR, storing one row per CDR3 protein. The V and J calls shown here were made by TCRdb, not taken from the authors' results. The sample lists roughly 110,000 distinct CDR3 sequences; roughly 18% were seen once. This receptor was identified in a human donor in good health.

The CDR3 protein is CASSSTSGRIGDTGELFF. The CDR3 coding sequence is TGCGCCAGCAGTTCGACTAGCGGGAGAATCGGGGACACCGGGGAGCTGTTTTTT. The J gene is TRBJ2-2, the V gene TRBV10-2, with 12 bases fitting TRBD2. Per germline, CDR1 WSHSY and CDR2 SAAADI. The CDR3 covers 18 residues. After removal of 5 bases from V and 3 bases from J, the junction contained 10 bases not matched to a gene.